A selection of T cell receptor beta chains follows, all from one sample in a study of patients and donors after allogeneic stem cell transplantation. TCRdb re-called the RT-PCR reads through MiXCR, storing one row per CDR3 protein. The data contain about 960,000 distinct CDR3 sequences, about a sixth of them singletons. The specimen was blood, either unsorted or a sorted T cell fraction (not recorded which). These receptors all come from a human donor who was either an allogeneic HSCT recipient or a stem cell or donor lymphocyte infusion donor (not recorded which). It is not recorded whose cells these are; they may come from a transplant donor. The CDR3 runs from the conserved cysteine through the conserved F or W. The D gene is left open where the match is weak.

v_call d_call cdr3_aa
TRBV27 TRBD1 CASSLSMPQGGTEAFF
TRBV20-1 - CSARTGTVTNEQYF
TRBV11-3 - CASSDFVNYEQYF
TRBV3-1 TRBD2 CASRHTSGGRTDTQYF
TRBV11-2 - CASSGLRDTQYF
TRBV28 TRBD2 CASRAWTSDNEQFF
TRBV12-3/TRBV12-4 - CASSFPGFTDTQYF
TRBV4-2 - CASSQDAAKGYTF
TRBV5-1 - CASSSWTKNTEAFF
TRBV18 - CASSPSPSVYTGELFF
TRBV6-1 - CASSLASSKSSYEQYF
TRBV12-3/TRBV12-4 - CASSLAREQYF
TRBV7-2 - CASSLSGTNPYEQYF
TRBV6-1 - CASSDEVGYEQYF
TRBV15 TRBD1 CATSAPGQQHYGYTF
TRBV12-3/TRBV12-4 TRBD1 CASSWDRGGRDEKLFF
TRBV7-3 - CASSAGEGSEQYF
TRBV27 - CASSYTGGRSYEQYF
TRBV2 - CAGAPDSTQYF
TRBV7-8 - CASSLVGRSGANVLTF
TRBV6-1 - CASSTLGRGEAFF
TRBV24-1 TRBD1 CATSDPGQGINEQFF
TRBV9 - CASSPWWGDHGYTF
TRBV12-3/TRBV12-4 TRBD1 CASSPGQGKWGYTF
TRBV12-3/TRBV12-4 - CASSLLGGGHEQYF
TRBV5-5 - CASSWKHSSYNEQFF
TRBV10-3 TRBD2 CAISESGSGSYEQYF
TRBV13 - CASSLKARGAGQINTEAFF
TRBV12-3/TRBV12-4 TRBD1 CASSLRPGQIYGYTF
TRBV5-1 TRBD2 CASSTALAGGGNEQFF
TRBV6-1 TRBD1 CASSKGTETNTEAFF
TRBV11-2 - CASSLDRWDTTNTGELFF
TRBV12-3/TRBV12-4 - CASSFGHTGELFF
TRBV7-2 TRBD1 CASSAGQGDGYTF
TRBV11-2 - CASSSRYTDTQYF
TRBV6-1 - CASSESWVGSSGANVLTF
TRBV7-9 - CASSRGALEAFF